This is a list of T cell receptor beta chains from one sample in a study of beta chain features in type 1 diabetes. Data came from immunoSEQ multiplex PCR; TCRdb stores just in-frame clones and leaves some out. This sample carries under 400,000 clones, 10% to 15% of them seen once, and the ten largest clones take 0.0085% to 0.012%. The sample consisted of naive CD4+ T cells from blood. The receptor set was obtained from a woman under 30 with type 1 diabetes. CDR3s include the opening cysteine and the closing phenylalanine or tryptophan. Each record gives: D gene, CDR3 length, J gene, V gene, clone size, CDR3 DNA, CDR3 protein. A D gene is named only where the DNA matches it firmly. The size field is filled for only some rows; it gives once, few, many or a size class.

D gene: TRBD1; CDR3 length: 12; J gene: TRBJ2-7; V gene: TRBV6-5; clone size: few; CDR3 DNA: TGTGCCAGCAGGGACAGGGCCCACGAGCAGTACTTC; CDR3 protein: CASRDRAHEQYF
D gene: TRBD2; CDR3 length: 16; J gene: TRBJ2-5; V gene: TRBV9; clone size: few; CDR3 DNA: TGTGCCAGCAGCGTAGCCCCGGGACTAGCGGAAGAGACCCAGTACTTC; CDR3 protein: CASSVAPGLAEETQYF
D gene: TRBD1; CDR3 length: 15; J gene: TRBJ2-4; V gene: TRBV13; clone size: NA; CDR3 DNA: TGTGCCAGCAGCCCACGACAGGGGGCAAGGGACATTCAGTACTTC; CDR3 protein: CASSPRQGARDIQYF
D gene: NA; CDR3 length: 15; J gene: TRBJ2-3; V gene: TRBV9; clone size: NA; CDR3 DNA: TGTGCCAGCAGCGTAGCCCCCGGCGGTGTAGATACGCAGTATTTT; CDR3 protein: CASSVAPGGVDTQYF
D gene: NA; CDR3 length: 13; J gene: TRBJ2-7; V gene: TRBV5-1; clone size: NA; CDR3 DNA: TGCGCCAGCAGCCGCGGCAGGGATTACGAGCAGTACTTC; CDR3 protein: CASSRGRDYEQYF
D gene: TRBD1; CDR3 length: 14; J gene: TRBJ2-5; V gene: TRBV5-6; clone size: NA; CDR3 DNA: TGTGCCAGCAGCTTGGGAGGGGGCAGAGAGACCCAGTACTTC; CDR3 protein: CASSLGGGRETQYF
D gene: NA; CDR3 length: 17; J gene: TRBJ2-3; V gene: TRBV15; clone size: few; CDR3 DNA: TGTGCCACCTGGGGGGACACCGACAGCCAGGGGGTGGATACGCAGTATTTT; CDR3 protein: CATWGDTDSQGVDTQYF
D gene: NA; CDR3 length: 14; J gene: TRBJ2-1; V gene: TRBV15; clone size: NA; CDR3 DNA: TGTGCCACCAGCAGAGGCGGCGGGATCCCAGAGCAGTTCTTC; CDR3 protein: CATSRGGGIPEQFF
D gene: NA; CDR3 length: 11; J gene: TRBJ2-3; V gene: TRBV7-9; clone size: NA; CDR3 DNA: TGTGCCAGCAGCTTCCAGACTCGCTATTATTTT; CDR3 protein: CASSFQTRYYF
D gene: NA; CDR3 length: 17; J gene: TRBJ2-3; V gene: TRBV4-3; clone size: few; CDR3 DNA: TGCGCCAGCAGCGCGGAGACCAGGGATGCGGGCACAGATACGCAGTATTTT; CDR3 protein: CASSAETRDAGTDTQYF
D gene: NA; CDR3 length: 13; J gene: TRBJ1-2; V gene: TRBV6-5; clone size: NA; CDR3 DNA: TGTGCCAGCAGTCAGTCCCCTAACTATGGCTACACCTTC; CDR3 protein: CASSQSPNYGYTF
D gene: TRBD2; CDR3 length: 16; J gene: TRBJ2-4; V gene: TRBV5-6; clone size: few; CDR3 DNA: TGTGCCAGCAGCTCGGGACTAGCGGGAGTATCGCACATTCAGTACTTC; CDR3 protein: CASSSGLAGVSHIQYF
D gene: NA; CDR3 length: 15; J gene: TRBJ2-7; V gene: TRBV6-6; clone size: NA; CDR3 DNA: TGTGCCAGCAGAGCCTCCCAGGGCCACAGCTACGAGCAGTACTTC; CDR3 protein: CASRASQGHSYEQYF
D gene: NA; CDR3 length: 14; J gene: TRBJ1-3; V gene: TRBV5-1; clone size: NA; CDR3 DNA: TGCGCCAGCAGCTTACAGGGTTACGGAAACACCATATATTTT; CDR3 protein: CASSLQGYGNTIYF
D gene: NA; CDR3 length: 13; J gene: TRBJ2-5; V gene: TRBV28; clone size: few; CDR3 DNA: TGTGCCAGCAGCCCAGCGGCCCAAGAGACCCAGTACTTC; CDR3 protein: CASSPAAQETQYF
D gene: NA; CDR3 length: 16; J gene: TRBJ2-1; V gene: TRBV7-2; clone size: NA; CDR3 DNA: TGTGCCAGCAGCTTAGTAGAATCCACCAGGGGCAACGAGCAGTTCTTC; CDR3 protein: CASSLVESTRGNEQFF
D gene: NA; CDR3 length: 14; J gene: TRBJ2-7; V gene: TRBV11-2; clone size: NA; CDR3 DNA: TGTGCCAGCAGCCTGCTCCACCGGGTGTACGAGCAGTACTTC; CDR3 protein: CASSLLHRVYEQYF
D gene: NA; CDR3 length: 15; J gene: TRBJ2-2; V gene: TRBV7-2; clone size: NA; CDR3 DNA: TGTGCCAGCAGCTTAGTAAGGACTTACACCGGGGAGCTGTTTTTT; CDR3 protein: CASSLVRTYTGELFF
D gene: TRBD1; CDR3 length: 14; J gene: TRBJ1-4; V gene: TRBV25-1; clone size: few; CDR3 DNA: TGTGCCAGCAGAGATGACAGGGCGGGTGAAAAACTGTTTTTT; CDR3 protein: CASRDDRAGEKLFF
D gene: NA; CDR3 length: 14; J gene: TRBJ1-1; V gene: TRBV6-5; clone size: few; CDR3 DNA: TGTGCCAGCAGTATTCGGACAGTGAACACTGAAGCTTTCTTT; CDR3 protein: CASSIRTVNTEAFF
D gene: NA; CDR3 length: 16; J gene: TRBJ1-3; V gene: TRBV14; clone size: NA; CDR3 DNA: TGTGCCAGCAGCCAAGGGGGCCGCATCTCTGGAAACACCATATATTTT; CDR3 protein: CASSQGGRISGNTIYF
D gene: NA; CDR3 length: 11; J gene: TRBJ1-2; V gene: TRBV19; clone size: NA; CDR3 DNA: TGTGCCGCATCGGGGTCCTATGGCTACACCTTC; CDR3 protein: CAASGSYGYTF
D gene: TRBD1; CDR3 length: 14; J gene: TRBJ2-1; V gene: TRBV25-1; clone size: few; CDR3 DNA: TGTGCCAGCGAGCCCAGGGGGTCGAACAATGAGCAGTTCTTC; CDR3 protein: CASEPRGSNNEQFF
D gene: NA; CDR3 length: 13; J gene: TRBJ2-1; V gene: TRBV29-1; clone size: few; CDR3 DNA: TGCAGCGTTTTCGGGGGAACCTACAATGAGCAGTTCTTC; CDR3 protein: CSVFGGTYNEQFF
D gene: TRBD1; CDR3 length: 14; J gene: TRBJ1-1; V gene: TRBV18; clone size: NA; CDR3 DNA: TGTGCCAGCTCACAGGACAGGGCGAACACTGAAGCTTTCTTT; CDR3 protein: CASSQDRANTEAFF
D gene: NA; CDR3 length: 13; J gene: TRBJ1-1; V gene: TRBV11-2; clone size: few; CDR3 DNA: TGTGCCAGCAGCTTCCGGGGGAACACTGAAGCTTTCTTT; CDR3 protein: CASSFRGNTEAFF
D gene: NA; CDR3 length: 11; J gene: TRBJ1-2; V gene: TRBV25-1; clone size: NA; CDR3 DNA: TGTGCCGGGGCGTTATGGTATGGCTACACCTTC; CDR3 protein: CAGALWYGYTF
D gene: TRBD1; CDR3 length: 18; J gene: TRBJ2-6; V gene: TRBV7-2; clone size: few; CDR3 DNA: TGTGCCAGCAGCCCATGGGACAGGGGGAGTTCTGGGGCCAACGTCCTGACTTTC; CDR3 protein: CASSPWDRGSSGANVLTF
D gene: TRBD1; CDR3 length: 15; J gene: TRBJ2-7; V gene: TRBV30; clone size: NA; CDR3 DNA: TGTGCCTGGAGTGTATCGGGACAGGCCTCCTACGAGCAGTACTTC; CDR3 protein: CAWSVSGQASYEQYF
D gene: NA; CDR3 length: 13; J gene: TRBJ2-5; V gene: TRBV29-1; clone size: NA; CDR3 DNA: TGCAGCGTTGTCAGGGAATTACCGGATCGGGAGTACTTC; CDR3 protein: CSVVRELPDREYF
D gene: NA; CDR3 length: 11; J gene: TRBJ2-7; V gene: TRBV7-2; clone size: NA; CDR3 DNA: TGTGCCAGCAGCCCAGCCTACGAGCAGTACTTC; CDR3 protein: CASSPAYEQYF
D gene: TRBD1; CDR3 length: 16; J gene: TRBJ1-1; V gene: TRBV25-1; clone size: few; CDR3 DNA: TGTGCCAGCAGTGTAGGGAAGGACAGGGGAAGCACTGAAGCTTTCTTT; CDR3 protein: CASSVGKDRGSTEAFF
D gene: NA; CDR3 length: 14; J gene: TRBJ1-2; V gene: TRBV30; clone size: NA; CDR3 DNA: TGTGCCTGGAGTTCGTGGACAGCTAACTATGGCTACACCTTC; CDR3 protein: CAWSSWTANYGYTF
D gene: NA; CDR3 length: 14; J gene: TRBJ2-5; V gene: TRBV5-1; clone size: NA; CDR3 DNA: TGCGCCAGCAGCTTGGGGAGGCGGAGGGAGACCCAGTACTTC; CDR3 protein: CASSLGRRRETQYF
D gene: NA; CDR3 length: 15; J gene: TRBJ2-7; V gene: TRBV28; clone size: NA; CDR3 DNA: TGTGCCAGCAGTGACTTGGTCCGAAGCTCCTACGAGCAGTACTTC; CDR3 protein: CASSDLVRSSYEQYF
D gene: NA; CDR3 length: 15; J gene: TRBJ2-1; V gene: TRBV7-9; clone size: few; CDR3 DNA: TGTGCCAGCAGCTTAAGGGGGGGCCCCTCTGATGAGCAGTTCTTC; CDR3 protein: CASSLRGGPSDEQFF
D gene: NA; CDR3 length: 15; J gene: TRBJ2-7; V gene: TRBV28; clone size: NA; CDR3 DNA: TGTGCCAGCAGTCCTACGCCAGGCAGCTCCTACGAGCAGTACTTC; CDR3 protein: CASSPTPGSSYEQYF
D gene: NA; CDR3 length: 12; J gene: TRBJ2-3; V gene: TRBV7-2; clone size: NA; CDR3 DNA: TGTGCCAGCAGCTCAAGCACAGATACGCAGTATTTT; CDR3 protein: CASSSSTDTQYF
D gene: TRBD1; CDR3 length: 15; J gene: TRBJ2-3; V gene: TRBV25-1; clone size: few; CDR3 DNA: TGTGCCAGCAGTGTGACAGGGCAAGGCACAGATACGCAGTATTTT; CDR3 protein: CASSVTGQGTDTQYF
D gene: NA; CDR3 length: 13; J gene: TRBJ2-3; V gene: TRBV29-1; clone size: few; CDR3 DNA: TGCAGCGTTGTGGGCAGGGCCACAGATACGCAGTATTTT; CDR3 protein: CSVVGRATDTQYF